This record covers a single TCR beta chain. These data are taken from a study of cytomegalovirus exposure and HLA in healthy donors. Generated by immunoSEQ multiplex PCR, the TCRdb table keeps only in-frame clones and is missing some. Counted here are about 170,000 clones, around 92% occurring once; the ten biggest clones make up 4.2%. The TCR comes from a young man in good health and CMV-seropositive. Sequenced material: PBMCs.

The CDR3 is CASSFRGSGYTF. For the CDR3, the DNA is TGTGCCAGCAGCTTTAGGGGGAGTGGCTACACCTTC. The rearrangement uses TRBV11-2 and TRBJ1-2; tentative D call: TRBD1 (6 bases). The V gene's germline CDR1 is SGHAT and CDR2 FQNNGV. This CDR3 contains 12 residues. Deletions cut 3 bases from V and 7 bases from J, with 9 bases between.